The T cell receptor beta chain under discussion was sequenced for a study of blood T cell repertoires in COVID-19. Study-wide background: Whether acute or convalescent, the COVID-19 samples came from the United States, Italy and Spain.

Participants were aged about 18 to 100 years, lived in about two dozen US areas, and enrolled virtually. Authors' data handling: Reference gene primer amplification in the assay estimated nucleated cell counts. Method: immunoSEQ multiplex PCR; TCRdb's copy keeps in-frame clones and lacks some. V, J and clone size derive from that table, while D and trimming were established from the DNA sequence. The sample yields over 110,000 clones, about 89% seen once. The receptor comes from a man aged 55 to 69 who had recovered from COVID-19. Sequenced: PBMCs or T cells enriched from blood (not recorded which).

CDR3 loop: CASHSGVRYEQYF. The CDR3 coding sequence is TGTGCCAGCCACTCGGGGGTTAGGTACGAGCAGTACTTC. V gene TRBV28 combines with J gene TRBJ2-7; D is possibly TRBD2 (6 bases). Trimming pared 8 bases from V and 4 bases from J, leaving 15 bases between. Per germline, CDR1 MDHEN and CDR2 SYDVKM. CDR3 length: 13 residues.